This T cell receptor (beta chain) was recorded in a study of shared clonotypes between healthy human individuals. Findings of the study overall: Clonotypes not shared had lower generation probabilities than those common to all four donors. Sharing across four donors was highest in naive CD4 (around 5%) and lowest in memory CD8 (roughly 0.4%).

With respect to this clone: Its antigen is unknown.

CDR1 is LNHDA, CDR2 SQIVND, per germline (reference sequence). The CDR3 has 15 amino acids. Trimming removed 5 bases from V and 0 bases from J, with 8 bases in between. Once extracted for a subset, genomic DNA was divided evenly among several immunoSEQ plates. Using immunoSEQ multiplex PCR, the repertoire was profiled, and TCRdb retains in-frame clones only, with some absent. There are 2.5 million or so clones in the sample; roughly 92% occur only once, and 0.11% to 0.15% lies in the top ten. Sample: naive CD4+ T cells sorted from blood. Subset reported: CD45RA+ positively selected. This receptor was obtained from a man aged 18 to 30 in good health. The rearrangement links TRBV19 to TRBJ1-6, with D unresolved. Here the CDR3 reads CASSRTSSYNSPLHF. In nucleotides, the CDR3 is TGTGCCAGTAGTCGGACTAGCTCCTATAATTCACCCCTCCACTTT.